A selection of T cell receptor beta chains follows, all from one sample in a study of blood T cells in healthy people across ages. TCRdb re-called the 5' RACE reads through MiXCR, storing one row per CDR3 protein. The table has around 1,500,000 distinct CDR3 sequences, 42% seen once. What was sequenced was blood. These receptors all stem from a woman between 18 and 29 years old in good health. The CDR3 runs from the conserved cysteine through the conserved F or W. A D gene is named only where the DNA matches it firmly. Size values are once, few and many counts, or a class for expanded clones, and some rows have none.

d_call	clone_size	v_call	j_call	cdr3_aa	cdr3_nt
.	once	TRBV29-1	TRBJ2-2	CSVEVDVVGQGGPGELFF	TGCAGCGTTGAAGTTGATGTCGTGGGTCAGGGAGGCCCCGGGGAGCTGTTTTTT
.	.	TRBV20-1	TRBJ1-5	CSARVAGGENQPQHF	TGCAGTGCTAGAGTAGCCGGGGGCGAAAATCAGCCCCAGCATTTT
.	.	TRBV2	TRBJ1-5	CASSYQEYSNQPQHF	TGTGCCAGCAGTTATCAGGAGTATAGCAATCAGCCCCAGCATTTT
.	.	TRBV29-1	TRBJ1-5	CGVEEGTDNQPQHF	TGCGGCGTTGAAGAGGGCACTGACAATCAGCCCCAGCATTTT
.	many	TRBV12-3/TRBV12-4	TRBJ2-7	CASSLGGGNYEQYF	TGTGCCAGCAGTTTAGGAGGGGGGAACTACGAGCAGTACTTC
TRBD2	once	TRBV12-3/TRBV12-4	TRBJ2-1	CASSSGLVMTKEQFF	TGTGCCAGCAGTTCAGGACTAGTGATGACAAAAGAGCAGTTCTTC
TRBD1	.	TRBV12-3/TRBV12-4	TRBJ1-2	CASSPGTGVNRYGYTF	TGTGCCAGCAGCCCCGGGACAGGGGTGAATAGGTATGGCTACACCTTC
.	few	TRBV11-2	TRBJ2-7	CASSATNEQYF	TGTGCCAGCAGCGCAACCAACGAGCAGTACTTC
.	few	TRBV6-1	TRBJ2-5	CASSGLFGAPQETQYF	TGTGCCAGCAGCGGACTATTTGGGGCCCCACAAGAGACCCAGTACTTC
.	.	TRBV15	TRBJ2-5	CATSRGPDSQETQYF	TGTGCCACCAGCAGAGGTCCGGACTCCCAAGAGACCCAGTACTTC
.	many	TRBV5-1	TRBJ2-3	CASSLNGDTQYF	TGTGCCAGCAGCTTGAACGGAGATACGCAGTATTTT
TRBD2	few	TRBV5-1	TRBJ2-1	CASGLASYNEQFF	TGCGCCAGCGGACTAGCGTCCTACAATGAGCAGTTCTTC
TRBD1	.	TRBV6-6	TRBJ2-1	CASSDRGQAYNEQFF	TGTGCCAGCAGTGACCGGGGACAGGCCTACAATGAGCAGTTCTTC
TRBD1	many	TRBV29-1	TRBJ2-5	CSVGQGETQYF	TGCAGCGTTGGACAGGGTGAGACCCAGTACTTC
.	.	TRBV27	TRBJ1-1	CASSQVTLGNTEAFF	TGTGCCAGCAGCCAAGTTACGTTGGGGAACACTGAAGCTTTCTTT
TRBD1	.	TRBV4-1	TRBJ1-1	CASSQTGQGRTEAFF	TGCGCCAGCAGCCAGACGGGACAGGGAAGAACTGAAGCTTTCTTT
.	.	TRBV10-3	TRBJ2-7	CATADPTGEQYF	TGTGCCACTGCGGACCCGACGGGGGAGCAGTACTTC
.	.	TRBV28	TRBJ2-1	CASSRQSEQFF	TGTGCCAGCAGCCGCCAAAGCGAGCAGTTCTTC
.	.	TRBV28	TRBJ2-7	CASSSGEGKYF	TGTGCCAGCTCCTCGGGTGAGGGAAAGTACTTC
.	.	TRBV7-2	TRBJ1-6	CASSLNRGSSPPHF	TGTGCCAGCAGCTTAAACAGAGGATCTTCACCCCCCCACTTT
.	.	TRBV27	TRBJ2-1	CASSLSWGKVVYNEQFF	TGTGCCAGCAGTTTATCATGGGGAAAAGTTGTGTACAATGAGCAGTTCTTC
.	.	TRBV27	TRBJ1-1	CASSWKGLNTEAFF	TGTGCCAGCAGTTGGAAGGGACTGAACACTGAAGCTTTCTTT
.	.	TRBV20-1	TRBJ2-1	CSASGLALNNEQFF	TGCAGTGCTAGTGGTCTAGCTCTAAACAATGAGCAGTTCTTC
TRBD1	few	TRBV3-1	TRBJ2-3	CASSQGQGLITDTQYF	TGTGCCAGCAGCCAAGGACAGGGATTAATCACAGATACGCAGTATTTT
.	few	TRBV20-1	TRBJ1-1	CSARASDSRVGTEAFF	TGCAGTGCTAGAGCCTCGGACAGCCGAGTGGGCACTGAAGCTTTCTTT
TRBD2	.	TRBV6-1	TRBJ2-7	CASSEEGLTSGDYEQYF	TGTGCCAGCAGTGAAGAGGGACTGACTAGCGGGGACTACGAGCAGTACTTC
.	.	TRBV12-3/TRBV12-4	TRBJ2-1	CASSRDSPYNEQFF	TGTGCCAGCAGTCGGGACTCGCCTTACAATGAGCAGTTCTTC
.	few	TRBV14	TRBJ1-2	CASSHSGEGYTF	TGTGCCAGCAGCCACTCGGGGGAGGGCTACACCTTC
TRBD2	few	TRBV7-7	TRBJ2-3	CASSPGTSGVAQYF	TGTGCTAGCAGCCCAGGGACTAGCGGGGTCGCGCAGTATTTT
.	.	TRBV3-1	TRBJ2-1	CASSRLGYNEQFF	TGTGCCAGCAGCCGTCTAGGGTACAATGAGCAGTTCTTC
.	.	TRBV7-9	TRBJ2-1	CASSPTVTSYNEQFF	TGTGCCAGCAGCCCAACTGTAACCTCCTACAATGAGCAGTTCTTC
TRBD1	.	TRBV2	TRBJ2-4	CASIGSRTGVTKNIQYF	TGTGCCAGCATAGGTAGCCGGACAGGGGTTACCAAAAACATTCAGTACTTC
TRBD1	.	TRBV6-5	TRBJ1-2	CASNPSRGQGAYGYTF	TGTGCCAGCAATCCCTCAAGGGGGCAGGGGGCCTATGGCTACACCTTC
.	.	TRBV7-2	TRBJ2-7	CASSPGRQSYEQYF	TGTGCCAGCAGCCCTGGGAGGCAGAGCTACGAGCAGTACTTC
.	.	TRBV29-1	TRBJ2-5	CSVSQETQYF	TGCAGCGTTAGTCAAGAGACCCAGTACTTC
.	once	TRBV18	TRBJ2-5	CASSLQGGRNEQYF	TGTGCCAGCTCTCTACAGGGCGGACGCAATGAGCAGTACTTC
.	.	TRBV2	TRBJ2-5	CASKPPGLQETQYF	TGTGCCAGCAAGCCCCCAGGACTCCAAGAGACCCAGTACTTC
TRBD2	many	TRBV5-1	TRBJ2-7	CASSLVAGFSYEQYF	TGTGCCAGCAGCTTAGTAGCGGGGTTCTCCTACGAGCAGTACTTC
.	.	TRBV5-6	TRBJ2-3	CASSLGDRKTDTQYF	TGTGCCAGCAGCTTGGGGGACCGTAAAACAGATACGCAGTATTTT
.	.	TRBV12-3/TRBV12-4	TRBJ1-5	CASSLEGENQPQHF	TGTGCCAGCAGTTTGGAGGGGGAGAATCAGCCCCAGCATTTT
.	few	TRBV12-3/TRBV12-4	TRBJ2-1	CASSPGLSPNEQFF	TGTGCCAGCAGTCCGGGACTGTCCCCCAATGAGCAGTTCTTC